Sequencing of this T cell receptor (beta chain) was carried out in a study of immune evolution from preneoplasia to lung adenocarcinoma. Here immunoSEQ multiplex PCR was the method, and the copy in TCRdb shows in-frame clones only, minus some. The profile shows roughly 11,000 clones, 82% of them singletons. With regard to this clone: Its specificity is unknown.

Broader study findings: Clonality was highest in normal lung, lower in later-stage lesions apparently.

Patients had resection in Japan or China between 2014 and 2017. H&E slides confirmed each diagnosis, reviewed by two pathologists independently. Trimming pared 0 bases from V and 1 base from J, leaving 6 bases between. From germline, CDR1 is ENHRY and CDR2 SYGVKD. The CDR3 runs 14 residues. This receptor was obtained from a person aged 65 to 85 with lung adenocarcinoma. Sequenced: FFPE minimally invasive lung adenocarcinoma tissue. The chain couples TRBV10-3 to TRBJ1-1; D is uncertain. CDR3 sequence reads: CAISESMTNTEAFF. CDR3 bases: TGTGCCATCAGTGAGTCGATGACGAACACTGAAGCTTTCTTT.